A selection of T cell receptor beta chains follows, all from one sample in a study of OX40 agonist ivuxolimab in advanced cancers. TCRdb's copy holds only in-frame clones and misses some; the assay was immunoSEQ multiplex PCR. The table records approximately 76,000 clones, around nine tenths of them present only once. The starting material was CD4+ or CD8+ T cells sorted from blood, obtained in a trial of the OX40 agonist ivuxolimab. Receptors were obtained from an adult with an advanced solid tumor such as melanoma, head and neck, liver or kidney cancer. CDR3s include the opening cysteine and the closing phenylalanine or tryptophan. A D gene is named only where the DNA matches it firmly. The size field is filled for only some rows; it gives once, few, many or a size class.

clone size	V gene	D gene	J gene	CDR3 DNA	CDR3 protein
-	TRBV7-9	-	TRBJ1-5	TGTGCCAGCAGCTATTCGGGGAATAGCAATCAGCCCCAGCATTTT	CASSYSGNSNQPQHF
-	TRBV4-2	TRBD2	TRBJ2-5	TGTGCCAGCAGCCAAGATGGGGGACGGGCGGGAGTGACCCAGTACTTC	CASSQDGGRAGVTQYF
once	TRBV7-2	-	TRBJ2-7	TGTGCCAGCAGCTTAGGACAGATAAACTACGAGCAGTACTTC	CASSLGQINYEQYF
-	TRBV11-3	TRBD1	TRBJ2-2	TGTGCCAGCAGCCCCGGACAGGGGATCGGGGAGCTGTTTTTT	CASSPGQGIGELFF
-	TRBV5-4	-	TRBJ2-3	TGTGCCAGCAGTTTTGACAGCGCTAGCACAGATACGCAGTATTTT	CASSFDSASTDTQYF
-	TRBV9	-	TRBJ2-1	TGTGCCAGCAGCGGAGGCGGAGGGGCCGGTGAGCAGTTCTTC	CASSGGGGAGEQFF
-	TRBV6-6	TRBD2	TRBJ2-3	TGTGCCAGCAGCCCACTAGCGGGGGCGTTCACAGATACGCAGTATTTT	CASSPLAGAFTDTQYF
-	TRBV18	TRBD2	TRBJ2-7	TGTGCCAGCTCACCCGGTAGCGGGAGGCCCTACGAGCAGTACTTC	CASSPGSGRPYEQYF
-	TRBV10-3	-	TRBJ2-3	TGTGCCATCAGTGAGTCTCCGTGGGGCCCCCGGTATTTT	CAISESPWGPRYF
-	TRBV10-1	TRBD1	TRBJ1-2	TGCGCCAGTTTACAGGGGCTCTATGGCTACACCTTC	CASLQGLYGYTF
-	TRBV5-1	TRBD2	TRBJ2-1	TGCGCCAGCAGCCGGCTAGCGGGGAGTACCTACAATGAGCAGTTCTTC	CASSRLAGSTYNEQFF
few	TRBV19	TRBD2	TRBJ2-2	TGTGCCAGTAACCCTAGCGGGAACACCGGGGAGCTGTTTTTT	CASNPSGNTGELFF
-	TRBV5-1	-	TRBJ2-1	TGCGCCAGCAGCTTGGCCACAGATGGTGAGCAGTTCTTC	CASSLATDGEQFF
-	TRBV6-5	TRBD2	TRBJ2-1	TGTGCCAGCAGTCGGGCTAGCGGCTACAATGAGCAGTTCTTC	CASSRASGYNEQFF
few	TRBV28	-	TRBJ2-3	TGTGCCAGCAGTTTACGGGATCGGGCAGATACGCAGTATTTT	CASSLRDRADTQYF
once	TRBV11-3	TRBD1	TRBJ2-1	TGTGCCAGCAGCTTACAGGGGGCGGCCAATGAGCAGTTCTTC	CASSLQGAANEQFF
once	TRBV5-1	-	TRBJ2-3	TGCGCCAGCAGCTTGGGTGCTCCCACAGATACGCAGTATTTT	CASSLGAPTDTQYF
-	TRBV7-2	-	TRBJ1-1	TGTGCCAGCAGCCTCCGGACAGCAGAAGCTTTCTTT	CASSLRTAEAFF
once	TRBV5-1	-	TRBJ2-7	TGCGCCAGCAGCGTAGCCGGGCTCCACTACGAGCAGTACTTC	CASSVAGLHYEQYF
-	TRBV28	-	TRBJ1-2	TGTGCCAGCAGTCGGGGCAGGGCTGGCTACACCTTC	CASSRGRAGYTF
-	TRBV11-2	-	TRBJ1-4	TGTGCCAGCAGCTCAGGTGGAACTAATGAAAAACTGTTTTTT	CASSSGGTNEKLFF
-	TRBV4-3	-	TRBJ1-6	TGCGCCAGCAGCCAAGATTTAGGGAGTTCCTATAATTCACCCCTCCACTTT	CASSQDLGSSYNSPLHF
-	TRBV6-5	TRBD1	TRBJ2-3	TGTGCCAGCAGTTACTCGGACAGGGGGCGGGCTACGCAGTATTTT	CASSYSDRGRATQYF
-	TRBV27	-	TRBJ2-3	TGTGCCAGCAGTTTAGGGGGTGCGACTTTCACAGATACGCAGTATTTT	CASSLGGATFTDTQYF
-	TRBV15	TRBD1	TRBJ1-2	TGTGCCACCAGCGGGCCCGGCAGGCAGACAGGGGGCAAGTCGATTGGTGGCTATGGCTACACCTTC	CATSGPGRQTGGKSIGGYGYTF
once	TRBV7-2	TRBD2	TRBJ2-7	TGTGCCAGCAGCTACCTAGCGGTCTCCTACGAGCAGTACTTC	CASSYLAVSYEQYF
-	TRBV19	-	TRBJ2-5	TGTGCCAGTAGTATAGCGGGGGGCCGAATAGAGACCCAGTACTTC	CASSIAGGRIETQYF
few	TRBV19	TRBD1	TRBJ2-2	TGTGCCGCCGGTGGACAGGGGGGCACCGGGGAGCTGTTTTTT	CAAGGQGGTGELFF
-	TRBV5-1	-	TRBJ2-1	TGCGCCAGCAGCTTGGTTACTCCACCTACGAGCTCCTACAATGAGCAGTTCTTC	CASSLVTPPTSSYNEQFF
few	TRBV7-9	-	TRBJ1-2	TGTGCCAGCAGCTTATTAGGGCAGGGGGGCTACACCTTC	CASSLLGQGGYTF
-	TRBV19	-	TRBJ1-2	TGTGCCAGTAACTATGGGGGGTCCGGAGACTATGGAGGCTACACCTTC	CASNYGGSGDYGGYTF
few	TRBV9	-	TRBJ2-5	TGTGCCAGCAGCGTAGAACCGAACCAAGAGACCCAGTACTTC	CASSVEPNQETQYF
-	TRBV5-1	-	TRBJ2-5	TGTGCCAGCAGCTTGAGACAGGCCTCCGGGACCCAGTACTTC	CASSLRQASGTQYF
once	TRBV5-4	TRBD1	TRBJ2-3	TGTGCCAGCAGCCTAAGGACAGGACCAAGCACAGATACGCAGTATTTT	CASSLRTGPSTDTQYF
-	TRBV29-1	-	TRBJ2-3	TGCAGCGCCGAGACTGGAGCAAGAGATACGCAGTATTTT	CSAETGARDTQYF
few	TRBV7-9	-	TRBJ1-2	TGTGCCAGCAGCTTAGATGGGGTTCATGGCTACACCTTC	CASSLDGVHGYTF
-	TRBV6-5	-	TRBJ2-2	TGTGCCAGCAGACTCGTCCTAGCCGGGGAGCTGTTTTTT	CASRLVLAGELFF
-	TRBV29-1	-	TRBJ2-2	TGCAGCGTTGCAGGACAGCCAAACACCGGGGAGCTGTTTTTT	CSVAGQPNTGELFF
few	TRBV6-5	TRBD1	TRBJ1-2	TGTGCCAGCAGTTACTCGGAGACAGGGGGCTATGGCTACACCTTC	CASSYSETGGYGYTF
-	TRBV28	-	TRBJ2-1	TGTGCCAGCAGTTTACCCCCAGTAAACAATGAGCAGTTCTTC	CASSLPPVNNEQFF
-	TRBV6-6	-	TRBJ1-1	TGTGCCAGCAGCCAGACACGGATCGGGAACACTGAAGCTTTCTTT	CASSQTRIGNTEAFF
few	TRBV28	TRBD1	TRBJ1-2	TGTGCCAGCAGTAGGGGGGACAGGGGCTATGGCTACACCTTC	CASSRGDRGYGYTF
-	TRBV7-2	TRBD1	TRBJ1-1	TGTGCCAGCAGCTTGGACAGGGGGCACACTGAAGCTTTCTTT	CASSLDRGHTEAFF
-	TRBV11-3	-	TRBJ2-7	TGTGCCAGCAGCCCTACACATATGGACGAGCAGTACTTC	CASSPTHMDEQYF
-	TRBV19	-	TRBJ1-4	TGTGCCAGTAGTATGGAGGCAGGGAGTCGAGAAAAACTGTTTTTT	CASSMEAGSREKLFF
-	TRBV30	-	TRBJ1-5	TGTGCCTGGAGTGTACTAGGCAATCAGCCCCAGCATTTT	CAWSVLGNQPQHF
-	TRBV6-6	TRBD1	TRBJ2-1	TGTGCCAGCAGTTACAGGACAGGGAGAAATGAGCAGTTCTTC	CASSYRTGRNEQFF
-	TRBV27	-	TRBJ2-5	TGTGCCAGCAGTGGGTCGTCGGGATCGACCCAGTACTTC	CASSGSSGSTQYF
-	TRBV18	TRBD1	TRBJ2-7	TGTGCCAGCTCACCACCGCACAGGGGTGAGGACGAGCAGTACTTC	CASSPPHRGEDEQYF
-	TRBV5-4	-	TRBJ2-2	TGTGCCAGCAGCAAGGACCAGAACACCGGGGAGCTGTTTTTT	CASSKDQNTGELFF
-	TRBV19	TRBD2	TRBJ2-7	TGTGCCAGTAGTATGACAGCGGGAGATCTCTACGAGCAGTACTTC	CASSMTAGDLYEQYF
-	TRBV5-1	-	TRBJ1-6	TGCGCCAGCAGCCCCCTGGACAGCGATAATTCACCCCTCCACTTT	CASSPLDSDNSPLHF